One and the same sample provided the 27 T cell receptor beta chains below, sequenced in a study of blood T cell repertoires in COVID-19. Data came from immunoSEQ multiplex PCR; TCRdb stores just in-frame clones and leaves some out. The table has 250,000 to 300,000 clones, 90% seen once. Source material: peripheral blood. The receptors shown here come from a woman aged 55 to 70 with COVID-19, enrolled during active disease.

The chain recombines TRBV4-2 with TRBJ2-3; weak D call: TRBD2 (7 bases). Germline-derived CDR1 and CDR2 are LGHNA and YNFKEQ. Deletions cut 0 bases from V and 0 bases from J, with 19 bases between. CDR3 length: 19 residues. CDR3 nucleotides: TGTGCCAGCAGCCAAGAGGGGGGGAGGGGGAAAGTTAGCACAGATACGCAGTATTTT. It translates to CASSQEGGRGKVSTDTQYF.

Remarks on this clone: This sample also contains other DNA sequences that code for the same CDR3. The rearrangement uses TRBV18 and TRBJ1-2, with TRBD1 identical over 8 bases. Germline V CDR1 and CDR2: KGHSH, LQKENI. CDR3 length: 13 residues. Losses at the gene ends were 6 bases for V and 2 bases for J; bases not matched to a gene: 2. CDR3 nucleotides: TGTGCCAGCTCCGGGGACAGGAACTATGGCTACACCTTC. Its protein product is CASSGDRNYGYTF.

The CDR3 bases are TGTGCCAGTAGTATTTTAGGGGGCGCGGGCACTGAAGCTTTCTTT. Its translation is CASSILGGAGTEAFF. The rearrangement joins TRBV19 to TRBJ1-1; 7 bases agree with TRBD1. Germline values: CDR1 LNHDA, CDR2 SQIVND (reference sequence). Trimming removed 3 bases from V and 4 bases from J; junction bases left unmatched: 8. This CDR3 region has 15 residues.

The CDR3 nucleotides are TGCAGCGTTGAAAGAGGAGGTCCGGCCACAGATACGCAGTATTTT. This encodes CSVERGGPATDTQYF. This rearrangement joins TRBV29-1 to TRBJ2-3, with TRBD2 as a possible D gene (5 bases). Germline V gene sequence: CDR1 SQVTM, CDR2 ANQGSEA. Deletions cut 2 bases from V and 2 bases from J, with 14 bases between. This CDR3 has 15 amino acids.

The chain carries TRBV7-3 and TRBJ2-7, with 9 bases fitting TRBD1. Per the germline V gene, CDR1 is SGHTA and CDR2 is FQGTGA. Trimming cost V 4 bases and J 6 bases; bases outside gene matches: 7. The CDR3 sequence is 14 residues long. CDR3 in amino acids: CASSSGTGNAEQYF. In nucleotides, the CDR3 is TGTGCCAGCAGCTCCGGGACAGGGAATGCCGAGCAGTACTTC.

CDR3 in DNA: TGTGCCAGCAGCCCGCGGGGAGGTTCGTATGAAAAACTGTTTTTT. Translating gives CASSPRGGSYEKLFF. The gene calls are TRBV7-2 and TRBJ1-4; D call uncertain. Between the trimmed V and J ends, which lost 5 bases and 6 bases, there was a span of 16 bases. The CDR3 totals 15 residues. CDR1 is SGHTA and CDR2 is FQGNSA in the germline V gene.

This clone has more than one count but fewer than ten. V usage is TRBV11-2 and J usage is TRBJ2-7; 9 bases fit TRBD1. From germline, CDR1 is SGHAT and CDR2 FQNNGV. V lost 0 bases and J lost 6; bases outside the gene matches: 9. The CDR3 loop spans 16 amino acids. The CDR3 region has the DNA TGTGCCAGCAGCTTAGAAGGCCCACAGGGGGCCGGCGAGCAGTACTTC. This gives the protein CASSLEGPQGAGEQYF.

A single count supports this clone. The rearrangement joins TRBV6-5 to TRBJ1-5; D may be TRBD1 (6 bases). CDR1 and CDR2 (germline): MNHEY, SVGAGI. Trimming took off 8 bases at V and 1 base at J, with 12 bases between the two ends. The CDR3 loop spans 14 amino acids. As DNA, the CDR3 is TGTGCCAGCGGAGAAAGGGGGAGCAATCAGCCCCAGCATTTT. Its translation is CASGERGSNQPQHF.

This clone showed up just a few times. The gene calls are TRBV14 and TRBJ2-5, with 9 bases lining up with TRBD2. The ends lost 1 base at V and 4 bases at J; junction bases unmatched: 10. From germline, CDR1 is SGHDN and CDR2 FVKESK. The CDR3 contains 17 residues. CDR3 sequence (DNA): TGTGCCAGCAGCCAAGCTTCTGGGACTAGCACCCTAGAGACCCAGTACTTC. It is translated as CASSQASGTSTLETQYF.

The chain employs TRBV19 and TRBJ1-6; D might be TRBD1 (5 bases). The CDR3 covers 15 residues. Germline V gives CDR1 LNHDA, CDR2 SQIVND (reference sequence). The germline V and J ends were trimmed by 3 bases and 7 bases, with 13 bases remaining between them. The CDR3 DNA reads as TGTGCCAGTAGTATCGGCCAGGGTTTCAATTCACCCCTCCACTTT. It encodes CASSIGQGFNSPLHF.

This sequence joins TRBV5-1 and TRBJ2-7; 7 positions match TRBD1. Germline V CDR1 and CDR2: SGHRS, YFSETQ. This CDR3 is built from 15 residues. Trimming cost V 0 bases and J 4 bases; bases outside gene matches: 7. In nucleotides, the CDR3 is TGCGCCAGCAGCTTGGATCCAGGGGGTTTATACGAGCAGTACTTC. Translated: CASSLDPGGLYEQYF.

The chain has TRBV4-1 and TRBJ2-3; a possible D gene is TRBD2 (5 bases). Per the germline V gene, CDR1 is MGHRA and CDR2 is YSYEKL. This CDR3 comprises 16 residues. The germline V and J ends were trimmed by 0 bases and 2 bases, with 12 bases remaining between them. CDR3 region: CASSQDGRAVTDTQYF. In nucleotides, the CDR3 is TGCGCCAGCAGCCAAGATGGGCGGGCGGTCACAGATACGCAGTATTTT.

This clone has just one count. The chain links TRBV7-9 to TRBJ1-6; TRBD1 is a possible D gene (6 bases). Germline CDR1 reads SEHNR; CDR2 reads FQNEAQ (reference sequence). CDR3 size: 16 residues. The ends were cut back, 4 bases at V and 4 bases at J, with 14 bases in the middle. CDR3 nucleotides: TGTGCCAGCAGCTCCACAGGGATGGCGTATAATTCACCCCTCCACTTT. Encoded protein: CASSSTGMAYNSPLHF.

The rearrangement joins TRBV5-5 to TRBJ1-2, with TRBD1 identical over 7 bases. V lost 0 bases to trimming and J lost 2 bases; unmatched junction nucleotides: 7. Germline V gives CDR1 SGHKS, CDR2 YYEKEE (reference sequence). This CDR3 is built from 16 residues. CDR3 nucleotides: TGTGCCAGCAGCTTGGATCCGGGCAGGGGGAACTATGGCTACACCTTC. Translated: CASSLDPGRGNYGYTF.

This clone was found once. One end of the junction fails to match germline, which may point to a read error. The chain has TRBV7-7 and TRBJ2-1; 9 positions agree with TRBD2. Per the germline V gene, CDR1 is SSHAT and CDR2 is FNYEAQ (reference sequence). The CDR3 is 17 residues long. For the CDR3, the DNA is TGTGCTAGCAGCAAACAGACCGGGACTAGCATACACAATGAGCAGTTCTTC. This codes for CASSKQTGTSIHNEQFF.

The chain recombines TRBV19 with TRBJ2-1; D is possibly TRBD1 (6 bases). V dropped 2 bases and J dropped 4 bases, with 15 bases sitting between them. The CDR3 extends over 16 amino acids. In germline, CDR1 is LNHDA, CDR2 SQIVND (reference sequence). The CDR3 protein is CASSILRDKIYNEQFF. In nucleotides, the CDR3 is TGTGCCAGTAGTATACTTAGGGACAAGATATACAATGAGCAGTTCTTC.

As to this clone: An end of the junction differs from the germline gene, which may be a read error. This chain connects TRBV6-6 to TRBJ2-3; D is perhaps TRBD2 (6 bases). CDR1 is MNHNY, CDR2 SVGAGI, per germline (reference sequence). The CDR3 is made up of 15 amino acids. CDR3 sequence: CASSYSGMGGDTQYF. The CDR3 region has the DNA TGTGCCAGCAGCTACTCCGGGATGGGAGGAGATACGCAGTATTTT.

A single count supports this clone. The genes are TRBV7-6 and TRBJ1-4, with 7 positions matching TRBD1. This CDR3 has 14 amino acids. Germline V gene sequence: CDR1 SGHVS, CDR2 FNYEAQ. J lost 7 bases, V lost 7 bases, and 9 bases had no gene match. Written as DNA, the CDR3 is TGTGCCAGCACCGACGACAGGGTGGGTGAAAAACTGTTTTTT. Translated: CASTDDRVGEKLFF.

The rearrangement joins TRBV27 to TRBJ1-6; 8 nucleotides agree with TRBD1. The CDR3 covers 14 residues. The J segment lost 7 bases and the V segment lost 7 bases, leaving 6 bases of the junction unmatched. Germline V lookup: CDR1 MNHEY, CDR2 SMNVEV (reference sequence). CDR3 protein: CASTRDRGNSPLHF. The CDR3 DNA reads TGTGCCAGCACCCGAGACAGGGGAAATTCACCCCTCCACTTT.

The rearrangement uses TRBV4-2 and TRBJ1-3, with unresolved D. With 1 base removed from V and 0 bases from J, the gap between germline ends came to 7 bases. Germline values: CDR1 LGHNA, CDR2 YNFKEQ. The CDR3 runs to 15 residues. The CDR3 here is CASSQGEASGNTIYF. The CDR3 coding sequence is TGTGCCAGCAGCCAAGGGGAGGCCTCTGGAAACACCATATATTTT.

This clone was seen a handful of times. The chain employs TRBV19 and TRBJ1-3; the match to TRBD1 covers 7 bases. V dropped 10 bases and J dropped 2; count of bases not matched to a gene: 5. This CDR3 is 13 amino acids long. The V gene's germline CDR1 is LNHDA and CDR2 SQIVND (reference sequence). The CDR3 region has the DNA TGTGCCACCGCCGGACAGGCTGGAAACACCATATATTTT. Amino acid sequence: CATAGQAGNTIYF.

The V gene is TRBV10-3, the J gene TRBJ1-2; TRBD1 might be the D (5 bases). Germline V CDR1 and CDR2: ENHRY, SYGVKD. The CDR3 extends over 11 amino acids. Trimming left V 8 bases short and J 7 bases short, with 11 bases between. CDR3 sequence (DNA): TGTGCCATCGGCGGGGACGGTGGCTACACCTTC. Translated, it gives CAIGGDGGYTF.

As concerns this clone: The sample holds other DNA sequences that translate to the same CDR3. This chain connects TRBV14 to TRBJ2-1; TRBD2 matches at 13 bases. Germline V CDR1 and CDR2: SGHDN, FVKESK. J lost 3 bases, V lost 4 bases, and 0 bases had no gene match. The CDR3 totals 15 residues. This CDR3 reads CASSRLAGGYNEQFF. The CDR3 nucleotides are TGTGCCAGCAGCCGACTAGCGGGGGGCTACAATGAGCAGTTCTTC. The full variable domain, completed using reference TRBV14 and TRBJ2-1, is EAGVTQFPSHSVIEKGQTVTLRCDPISGHDNLYWYRRVMGKEIKFLLHFVKESKQDESGMPNNRFLAERTGGTYSTLKVQPAELEDSGVYFCASSRLAGGYNEQFFGPGTRLTVL.

The chain combines TRBV29-1 with TRBJ2-2; D possibly corresponds to TRBD2 (6 bases). V shed 7 bases and J shed 1 base, with 13 bases lying between them. Germline V CDR1 and CDR2: SQVTM, ANQGSEA. The CDR3 extends over 14 amino acids. This chain's CDR3 is CSARTGGNTGELFF. CDR3 sequence (DNA): TGCAGCGCCCGGACCGGGGGGAACACCGGGGAGCTGTTTTTT.

This chain uses TRBV2 with TRBJ1-5; 7 nucleotides agree with TRBD1. Per the germline V gene, CDR1 is SNHLY and CDR2 is FYNNEI. The junction had 10 bases not matched to a gene; V was cut back by 1 base and J by 7 bases. The length of the CDR3 is 16 residues. CDR3 sequence: CASSEGTGAGIQPQHF. CDR3 in DNA: TGTGCCAGCAGTGAAGGAACAGGGGCTGGGATACAGCCCCAGCATTTT. Using reference TRBV2 and TRBJ1-5 for the parts outside the CDR3, the full variable domain is EPEVTQTPSHQVTQMGQEVILRCVPISNHLYFYWYRQILGQKVEFLVSFYNNEISEKSEIFDDQFSVERPDGSNFTLKIRSTKLEDSAMYFCASSEGTGAGIQPQHFGDGTRLSIL.

The chain couples TRBV19 to TRBJ1-1; 11 positions agree with TRBD1. There are 13 residues in the CDR3. The V gene's germline CDR1 is LNHDA and CDR2 SQIVND (reference sequence). V gave up 10 bases and J gave up 10 bases; unmatched junction bases: 11. This CDR3 is CATRGQGAVGAFF. CDR3 coding DNA: TGTGCCACCAGAGGACAGGGGGCGGTTGGAGCTTTCTTT.

This rearrangement joins TRBV6-2 or TRBV6-3 to TRBJ1-1; D is undetermined. Trimming left V 0 bases short and J 1 base short, with 3 bases between. CDR3 length: 13 residues. Germline CDR1 and CDR2: MNHEY and SVGEGT. The CDR3 nucleotides read TGTGCCAGCAGTTACTCCCAGAACACTGAAGCTTTCTTT. Amino acids: CASSYSQNTEAFF.